This T cell receptor beta chain is drawn from a study of cytomegalovirus exposure and HLA in healthy donors. The CDR3 is 13 amino acids. The germline V gene has CDR1 KGHSH and CDR2 LQKENI. V shed 3 bases and J shed 5 bases, with 11 bases lying between them. Comments on this clone: The antigen remains unidentified.

The donors, nominally healthy at sampling, likely had unrecorded immune exposures. The study's findings and limits: Follow-up analysis found HLA locus-dependent TCR association rates, highest for DRB1 and lowest for HLA-C. Confirmation was obtained in vitro that a few CMV-associated chains are specific for CMV antigens. TCR beta sequences reportedly predicted most subjects' HLA-A and HLA-B alleles accurately.

The PCR used 60 Vbeta and 13 Jbeta primers. TCRdb keeps only in-frame clones here, not all; method: immunoSEQ multiplex PCR. The table includes about 98,000 clones, around 80% detected once. This receptor was identified in a man aged 60-69 years in good health and CMV-seropositive. This chain joins TRBV18 and TRBJ2-7, with D hard to call. The source material was PBMCs. This CDR3 reads CASSPDIRDEQYF. CDR3 in DNA: TGTGCCAGCTCACCCGACATTCGAGACGAGCAGTACTTC.